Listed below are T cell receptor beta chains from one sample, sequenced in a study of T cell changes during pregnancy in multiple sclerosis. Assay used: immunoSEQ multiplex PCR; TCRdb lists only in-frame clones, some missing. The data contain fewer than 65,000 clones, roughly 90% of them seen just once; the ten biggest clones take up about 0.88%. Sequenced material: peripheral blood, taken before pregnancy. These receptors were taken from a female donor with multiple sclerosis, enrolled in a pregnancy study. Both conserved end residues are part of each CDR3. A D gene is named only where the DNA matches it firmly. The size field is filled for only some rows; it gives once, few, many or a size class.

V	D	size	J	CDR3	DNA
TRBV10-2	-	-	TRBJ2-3	CASKLEGAQDTQYF	TGCGCCAGCAAACTGGAGGGGGCCCAAGATACGCAGTATTTT
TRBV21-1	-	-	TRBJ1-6	CASSKVRSTSSYNSPLHF	TGTGCCAGCAGCAAAGTACGGTCAACGAGCTCCTATAATTCACCCCTCCACTTT
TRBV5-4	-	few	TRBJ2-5	CASSLQSETQYF	TGTGCCAGCAGCCTACAGTCAGAGACCCAGTACTTC
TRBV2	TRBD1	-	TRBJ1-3	CATGQGANLGGNTIYF	TGTGCCACCGGACAGGGGGCAAATCTGGGTGGAAACACCATATATTTT
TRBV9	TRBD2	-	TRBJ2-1	CASSVYSGGLGDEQFF	TGTGCCAGCAGCGTCTATAGCGGGGGCCTTGGGGATGAGCAGTTCTTC
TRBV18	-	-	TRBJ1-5	CASSPPFREERPQHF	TGTGCCAGCTCACCACCGTTCAGGGAAGAGCGGCCCCAGCATTTT
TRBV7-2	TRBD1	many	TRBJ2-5	CASSLVDRGGETQYF	TGTGCCAGCAGCTTAGTGGACAGGGGTGGGGAGACCCAGTACTTC
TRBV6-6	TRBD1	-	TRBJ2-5	CASSLNDRGDETQYF	TGTGCCAGCAGCCTCAATGACAGGGGAGATGAGACCCAGTACTTC
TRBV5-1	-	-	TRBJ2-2	CASSPTGGLHTGELFF	TGCGCCAGCAGCCCAACCGGGGGGCTGCACACCGGGGAGCTGTTTTTT
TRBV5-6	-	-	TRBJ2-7	CASSESQGQSYEQYF	TGTGCCAGCAGCGAATCCCAGGGGCAGTCCTACGAGCAGTACTTC
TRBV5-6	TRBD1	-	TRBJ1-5	CASSSTGTASNQPQHF	TGTGCCAGCAGCTCAACCGGGACAGCAAGCAATCAGCCCCAGCATTTT
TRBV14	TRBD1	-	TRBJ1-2	CASSRWTGTTQYGYTF	TGTGCCAGCAGCCGCTGGACAGGTACAACGCAATATGGCTACACCTTC
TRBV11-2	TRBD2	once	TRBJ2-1	CASSLDPPGRGGEQFF	TGTGCCAGCAGCTTAGATCCACCCGGGAGGGGAGGTGAGCAGTTCTTC
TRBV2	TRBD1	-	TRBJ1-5	CASSKTGGRQPQHF	TGTGCCAGCAGTAAAACAGGGGGCAGGCAGCCCCAGCATTTT
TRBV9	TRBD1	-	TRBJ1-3	CASSAHRGGLSGNTIYF	TGTGCCAGCAGCGCACACAGGGGGGGCCTCTCTGGAAACACCATATATTTT
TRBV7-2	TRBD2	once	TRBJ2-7	CASSPRGVSYEQYF	TGTGCCAGCAGCCCACGGGGGGTATCCTACGAGCAGTACTTC
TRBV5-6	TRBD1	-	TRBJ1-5	CASSFQVGTGFGQPQHF	TGTGCCAGCAGCTTTCAAGTCGGGACAGGGTTTGGGCAGCCCCAGCATTTT
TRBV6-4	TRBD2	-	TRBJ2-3	CASSDTAGDPTDTQYF	TGTGCCAGCAGTGACACCGCGGGGGACCCCACAGATACGCAGTATTTT
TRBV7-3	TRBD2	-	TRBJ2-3	CASSLRGLAGSTDTQYF	TGTGCCAGCAGCTTAAGGGGACTAGCGGGGAGCACAGATACGCAGTATTTT